Reported below is one T cell receptor (beta chain). The junction had 14 bases not matched to a gene; V was cut back by 3 bases and J by 4 bases. The CDR3 extends over 17 amino acids. CDR1 SGHTA and CDR2 FQGTGA come from the germline V gene. The protocol was immunoSEQ multiplex PCR, while the TCRdb copy is restricted to in-frame clones and leaves out a portion. The sample holds 15,000 to 25,000 clones, more than 85% seen once. The sample is drawn from a study of blood T cell repertoires in COVID-19. Study context: Sources were T cells, B-cell-depleted T cells, or PBMCs; the material itself was cDNA or gDNA.

The chain carries TRBV7-3 and TRBJ2-5; 7 bases align to TRBD2. This clonotype originated in a woman aged 45-65 years with active COVID-19. Sample: peripheral blood. CDR3 residues: CASSFGGGGPLGETQYF. The CDR3 DNA sequence: TGTGCCAGCAGCTTTGGTGGGGGAGGGCCCCTCGGAGAGACCCAGTACTTC.